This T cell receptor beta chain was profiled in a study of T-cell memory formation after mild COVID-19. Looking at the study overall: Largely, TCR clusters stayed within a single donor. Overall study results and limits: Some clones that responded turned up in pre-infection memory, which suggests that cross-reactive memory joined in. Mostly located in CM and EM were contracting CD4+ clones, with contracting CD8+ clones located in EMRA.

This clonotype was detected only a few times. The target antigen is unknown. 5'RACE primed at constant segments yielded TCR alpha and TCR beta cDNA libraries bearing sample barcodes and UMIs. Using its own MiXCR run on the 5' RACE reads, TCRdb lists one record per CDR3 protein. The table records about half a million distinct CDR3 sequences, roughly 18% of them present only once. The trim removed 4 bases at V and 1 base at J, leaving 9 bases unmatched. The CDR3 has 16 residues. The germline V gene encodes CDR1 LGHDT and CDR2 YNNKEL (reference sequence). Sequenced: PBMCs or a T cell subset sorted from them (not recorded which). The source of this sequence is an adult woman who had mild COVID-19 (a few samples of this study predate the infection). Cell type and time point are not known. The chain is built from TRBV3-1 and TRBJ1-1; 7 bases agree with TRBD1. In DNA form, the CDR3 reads TGTGCCAGCAGCCGGAGACAGGGATCGGGGAACACTGAAGCTTTCTTT. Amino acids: CASSRRQGSGNTEAFF.